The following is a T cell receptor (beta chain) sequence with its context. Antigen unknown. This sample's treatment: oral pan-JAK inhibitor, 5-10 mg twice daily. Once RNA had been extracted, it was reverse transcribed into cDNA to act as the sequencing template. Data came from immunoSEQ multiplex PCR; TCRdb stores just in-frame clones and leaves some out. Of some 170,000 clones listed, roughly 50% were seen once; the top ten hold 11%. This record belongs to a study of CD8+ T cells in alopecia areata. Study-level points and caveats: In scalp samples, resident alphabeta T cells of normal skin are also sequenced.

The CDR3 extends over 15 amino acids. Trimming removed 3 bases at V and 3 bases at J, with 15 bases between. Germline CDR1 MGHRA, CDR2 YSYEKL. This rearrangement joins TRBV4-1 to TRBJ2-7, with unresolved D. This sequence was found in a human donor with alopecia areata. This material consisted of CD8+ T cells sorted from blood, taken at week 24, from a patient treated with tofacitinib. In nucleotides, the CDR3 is TGCGCCAGCAGCCAGGCCTCTACAGAAAACTACGAGCAGTACTTC. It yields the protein CASSQASTENYEQYF.